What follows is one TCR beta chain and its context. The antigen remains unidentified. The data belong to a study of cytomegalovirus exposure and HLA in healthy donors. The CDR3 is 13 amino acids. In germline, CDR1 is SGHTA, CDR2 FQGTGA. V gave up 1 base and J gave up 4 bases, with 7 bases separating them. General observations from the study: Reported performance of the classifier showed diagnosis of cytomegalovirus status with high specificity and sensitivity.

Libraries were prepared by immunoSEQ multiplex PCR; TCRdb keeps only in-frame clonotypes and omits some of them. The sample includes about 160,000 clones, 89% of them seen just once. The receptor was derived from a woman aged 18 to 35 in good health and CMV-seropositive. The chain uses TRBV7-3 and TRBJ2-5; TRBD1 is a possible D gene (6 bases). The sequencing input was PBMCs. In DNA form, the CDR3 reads TGTGCCAGCAGCTTAAACAGGGCAGAGACCCAGTACTTC. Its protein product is CASSLNRAETQYF.